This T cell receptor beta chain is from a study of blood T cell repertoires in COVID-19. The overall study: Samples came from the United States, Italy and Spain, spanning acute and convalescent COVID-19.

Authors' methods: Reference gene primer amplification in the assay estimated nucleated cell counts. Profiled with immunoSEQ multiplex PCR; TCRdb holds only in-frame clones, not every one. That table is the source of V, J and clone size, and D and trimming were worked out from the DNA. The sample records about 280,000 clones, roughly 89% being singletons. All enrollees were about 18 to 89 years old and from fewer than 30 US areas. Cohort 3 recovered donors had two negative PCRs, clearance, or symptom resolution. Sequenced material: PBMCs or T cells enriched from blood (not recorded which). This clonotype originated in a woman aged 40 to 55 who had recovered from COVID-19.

CDR3 sequence (DNA): TGTGCCAGCAGCCAAGCACAACTAGCTAGCACAGATACGCAGTATTTT. It encodes CASSQAQLASTDTQYF. The chain is built from TRBV14 and TRBJ2-3; possible D gene TRBD2, 6 bases. The CDR3 sequence is 16 residues long. V lost 1 base and J lost 0, with 11 bases in between. CDR1 SGHDN and CDR2 FVKESK come from the germline V gene.